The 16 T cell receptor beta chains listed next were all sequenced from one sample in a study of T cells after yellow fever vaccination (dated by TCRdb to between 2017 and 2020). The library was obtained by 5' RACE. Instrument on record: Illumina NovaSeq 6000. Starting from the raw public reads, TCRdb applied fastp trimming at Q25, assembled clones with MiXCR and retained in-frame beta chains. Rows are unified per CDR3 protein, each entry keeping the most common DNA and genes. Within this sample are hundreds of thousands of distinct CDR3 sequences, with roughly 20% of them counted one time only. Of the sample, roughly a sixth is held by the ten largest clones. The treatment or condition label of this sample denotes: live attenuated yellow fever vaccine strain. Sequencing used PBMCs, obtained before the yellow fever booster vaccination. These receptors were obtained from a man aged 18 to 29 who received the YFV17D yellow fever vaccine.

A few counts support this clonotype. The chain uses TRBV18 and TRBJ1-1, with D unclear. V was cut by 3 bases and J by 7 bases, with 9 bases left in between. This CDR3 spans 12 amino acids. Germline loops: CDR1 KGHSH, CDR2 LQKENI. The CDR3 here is CASSPDPHEAFF. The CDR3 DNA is TGTGCCAGCTCACCCGACCCCCATGAAGCTTTCTTT. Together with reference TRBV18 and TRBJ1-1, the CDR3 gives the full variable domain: NAGVMQNPRHLVRRRGQEARLRCSPMKGHSHVYWYRQLPEEGLKFMVYLQKENIIDESGMPKERFSAEFPKEGPSILRIQQVVRGDSAAYFCASSPDPHEAFFGQGTRLTVV.

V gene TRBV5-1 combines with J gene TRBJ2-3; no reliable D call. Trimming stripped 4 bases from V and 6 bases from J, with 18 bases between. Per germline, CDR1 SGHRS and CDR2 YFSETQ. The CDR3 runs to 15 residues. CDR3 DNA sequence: TGCGCCAGCAGCCGAACTACCGGTGTCTCTGATACGCAGTATTTT. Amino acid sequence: CASSRTTGVSDTQYF.

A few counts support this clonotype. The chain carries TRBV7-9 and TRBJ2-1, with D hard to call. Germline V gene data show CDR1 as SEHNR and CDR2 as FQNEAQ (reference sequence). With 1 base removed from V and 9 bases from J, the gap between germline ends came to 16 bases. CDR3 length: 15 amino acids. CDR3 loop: CASSLGENLDVEQFF. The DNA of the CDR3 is TGTGCCAGCAGCTTAGGAGAGAACCTCGATGTTGAGCAGTTCTTC.

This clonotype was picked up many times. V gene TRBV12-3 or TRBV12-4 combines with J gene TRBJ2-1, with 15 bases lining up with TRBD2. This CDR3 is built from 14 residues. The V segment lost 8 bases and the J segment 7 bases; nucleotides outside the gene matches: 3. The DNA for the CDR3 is TGTGCCAGCGGACTAGCGGGGGGGAGAAATGAGCAGTTCTTC. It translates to CASGLAGGRNEQFF.

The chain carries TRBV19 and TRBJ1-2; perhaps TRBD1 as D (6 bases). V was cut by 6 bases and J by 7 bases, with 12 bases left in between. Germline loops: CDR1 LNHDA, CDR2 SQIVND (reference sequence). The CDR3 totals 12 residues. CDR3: CASRISGAGYTF. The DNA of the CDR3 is TGTGCCAGTAGAATATCAGGGGCTGGCTACACCTTC.

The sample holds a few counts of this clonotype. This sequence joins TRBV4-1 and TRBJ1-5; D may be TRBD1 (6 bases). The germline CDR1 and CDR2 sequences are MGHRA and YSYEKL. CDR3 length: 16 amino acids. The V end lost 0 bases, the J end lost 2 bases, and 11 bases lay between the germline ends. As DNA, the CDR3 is TGCGCCAGCAGCCAAGAATCCGGACAGCGCAATCAGCCCCAGCATTTT. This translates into CASSQESGQRNQPQHF.

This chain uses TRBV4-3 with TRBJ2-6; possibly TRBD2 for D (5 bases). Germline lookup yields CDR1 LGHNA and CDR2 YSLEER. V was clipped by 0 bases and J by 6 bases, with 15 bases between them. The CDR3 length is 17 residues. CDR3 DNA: TGCGCCAGCAGCCAAGATTACGAGGGAGCTGTGGCCAACGTCCTGACTTTC. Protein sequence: CASSQDYEGAVANVLTF.

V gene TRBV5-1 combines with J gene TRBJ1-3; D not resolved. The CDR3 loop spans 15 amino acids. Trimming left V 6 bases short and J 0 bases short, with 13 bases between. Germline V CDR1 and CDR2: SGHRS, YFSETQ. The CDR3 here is CASTVGSSSGNTIYF. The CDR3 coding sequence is TGCGCCAGCACCGTGGGGAGTAGCTCTGGAAACACCATATATTTT. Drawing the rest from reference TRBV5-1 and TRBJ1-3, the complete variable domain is KAGVTQTPRYLIKTRGQQVTLSCSPISGHRSVSWYQQTPGQGLQFLFEYFSETQRNKGNFPGRFSGRQFSNSRSEMNVSTLELGDSALYLCASTVGSSSGNTIYFGEGSWLTVV.

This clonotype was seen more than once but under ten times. CDR3 residues: CASVTVGEQYF. The CDR3 coding sequence is TGTGCTAGTGTGACGGTTGGAGAGCAGTACTTC. The rearrangement joins TRBV12-5 to TRBJ2-7; D unresolved. The CDR3 is made up of 11 amino acids. Trimming took off 7 bases at V and 7 bases at J, with 11 bases between the two ends. Germline CDR1 reads LGHNT; CDR2 reads FRNRAP.

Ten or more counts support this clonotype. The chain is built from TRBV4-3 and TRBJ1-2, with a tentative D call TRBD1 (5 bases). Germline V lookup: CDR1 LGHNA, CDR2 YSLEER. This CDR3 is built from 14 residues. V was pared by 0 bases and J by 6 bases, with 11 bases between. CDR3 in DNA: TGCGCCAGCAGCCAAGATGGTCTGGGGGATGGCTACACCTTC. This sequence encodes CASSQDGLGDGYTF.

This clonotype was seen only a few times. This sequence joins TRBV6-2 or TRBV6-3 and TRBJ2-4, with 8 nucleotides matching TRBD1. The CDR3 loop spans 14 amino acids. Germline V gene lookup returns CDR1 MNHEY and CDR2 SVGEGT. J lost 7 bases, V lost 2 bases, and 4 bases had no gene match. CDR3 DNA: TGTGCCAGCAGTTACGGGGGACAGGTCAACATTCAGTACTTC. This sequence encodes CASSYGGQVNIQYF.

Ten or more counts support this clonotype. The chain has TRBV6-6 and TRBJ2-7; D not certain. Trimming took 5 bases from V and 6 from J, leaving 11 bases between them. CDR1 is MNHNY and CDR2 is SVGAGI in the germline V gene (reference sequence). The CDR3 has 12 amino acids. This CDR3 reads CASSGQGREQYV. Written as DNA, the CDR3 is TGTGCCAGCAGTGGCCAAGGGCGCGAGCAGTACGTC.

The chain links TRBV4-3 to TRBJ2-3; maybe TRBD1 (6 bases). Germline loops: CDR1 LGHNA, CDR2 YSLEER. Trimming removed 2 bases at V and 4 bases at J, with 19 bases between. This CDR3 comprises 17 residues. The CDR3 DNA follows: TGCGCCAGCAGCCAAAATATAGGGGGTTTTGCGGCAGATACGCAGTATTTT. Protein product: CASSQNIGGFAADTQYF.

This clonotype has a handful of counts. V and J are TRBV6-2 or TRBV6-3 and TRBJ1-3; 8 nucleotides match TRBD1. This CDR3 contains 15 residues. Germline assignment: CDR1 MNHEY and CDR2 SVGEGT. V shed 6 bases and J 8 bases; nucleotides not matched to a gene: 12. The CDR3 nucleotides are TGTGCCAGCAGACGACAGGGGCTACGGATTGACACCATATATTTT. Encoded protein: CASRRQGLRIDTIYF.

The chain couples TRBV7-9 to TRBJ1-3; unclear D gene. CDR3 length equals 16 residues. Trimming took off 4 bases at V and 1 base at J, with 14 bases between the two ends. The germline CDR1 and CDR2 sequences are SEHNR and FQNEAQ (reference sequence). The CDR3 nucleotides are TGTGCCAGCAGCTCGGAGTCTTGGGGTTCTGGAAACACCATATATTTT. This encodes CASSSESWGSGNTIYF.

In DNA form, the CDR3 reads TGCAGTGCCTCGAAGACAGGAACGAACACTGAAGCTTTCTTT. This translates into CSASKTGTNTEAFF. The chain employs TRBV20-1 and TRBJ1-1, with a weak D call TRBD1 (6 bases). The CDR3 sequence is 14 residues long. CDR1 and CDR2 from the germline V gene are DFQATT and SNEGSKA (reference sequence). The V end lost 6 bases, the J end lost 1 base, and 15 bases lay between the germline ends.